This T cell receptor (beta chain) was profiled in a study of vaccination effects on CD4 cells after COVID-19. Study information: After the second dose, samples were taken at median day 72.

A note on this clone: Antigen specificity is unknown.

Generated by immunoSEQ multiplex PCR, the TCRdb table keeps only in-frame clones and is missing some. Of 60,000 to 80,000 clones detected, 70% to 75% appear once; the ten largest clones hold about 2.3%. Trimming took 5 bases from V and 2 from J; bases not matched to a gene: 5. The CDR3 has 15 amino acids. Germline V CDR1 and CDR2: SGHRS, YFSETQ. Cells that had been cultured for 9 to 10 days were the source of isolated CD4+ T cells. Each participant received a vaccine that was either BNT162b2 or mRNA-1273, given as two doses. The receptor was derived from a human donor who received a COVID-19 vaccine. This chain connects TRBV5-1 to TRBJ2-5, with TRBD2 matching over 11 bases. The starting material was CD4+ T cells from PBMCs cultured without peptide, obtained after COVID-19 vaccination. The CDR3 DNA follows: TGCGCCAGCAGTTTAGTAGCGGGGGGGCAAGAGACCCAGTACTTC. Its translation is CASSLVAGGQETQYF.